Listed here is a single T cell receptor beta chain. Which antigen it targets is not known. The input lacks base qualities; no much larger clone sits a single base away. From each donor, a single peripheral blood sample of about 110 mL on average was drawn into heparinised tubes. A BD FACSAria II was used to sort naive, central memory, regulatory and stem cell-like memory CD4+ T cells with a panel that included CD45RO, CCR7, CD25, CD127, CD95 and CD27. All sorted populations exceeded 98% purity. PBMCs were isolated immediately by Lymphoprep density gradient centrifugation and stained directly without culture. To minimize batch effects, samples were stained and sorted in pairs, one healthy donor with one patient per experiment. CDR1 LGHNA and CDR2 YNFKEQ were looked up in the germline V gene. Inclusive of the bounding cysteine and phenylalanine, the CDR3 is 14 residues long. Only CDR3 DNA is held: 42 bases, read in frame from base 1. After removal of 4 bases from V and 8 bases from J, the junction retains 7 bases not matched to a gene.

The entire isolated RNA was reverse transcribed using the High Capacity cDNA Reverse Transcription Kit, and thus expressed TCRB transcripts were sequenced. Naive, central memory and regulatory T cell samples underwent deep immunoSEQ sequencing, averaging about 3.57 million total reads per sample. After sorted cells were lysed in RLT buffer, RNA was extracted with DNase-treated RNeasy Micro or Mini kits, with the choice depending on cell number. To prevent cross-contamination, every cell subset was processed on its own, while patient and healthy donor samples were processed together. The immunoSEQ multiplex PCR was used to amplify TCRB sequences from cDNA, yielding 87-bp fragments that span the CDR3 region. Sequencing of the amplicons was performed on the Illumina HiSeq platform. The authors' pipeline ran thus. Synthetic template baselines were used to correct PCR bias computationally, reads within Hamming distance 2 were collapsed, and singletons that could not be merged were discarded. Reads were aligned against IMGT to assign V, D and J genes, CDR3 length and insertions or deletions at six rearrangement sites. Within each subset, clonotype counts were normalized to sorted cell number, after which true diversity and Gini coefficients were computed with the tcR R package. The overlap coefficient, calculated on TCRB nucleotide sequences, was used to quantify repertoire sharing. The source is immuneACCESS, and TCRdb retained only in-frame sequences with V and J called. Part of the clones is not carried over; for the studies checked, unresolved V genes explain less than half of this, and the remainder is unexplained. V, J and clone size reflect that table, while D and trimming were determined from the DNA. In all, the sample holds about 160,000 clones, and around a tenth of those were seen once. Approximately 0.5% of the sample comes from the top ten.

This sample stems from a study of beta chain features in type 1 diabetes (dated by TCRdb to between 2018 and 2020). Study-level background: Mean age, gender distribution, total cell number and subset yield were not different between patients and healthy donors. A total of 107,917,701 sorted cells were examined across all samples, and the number of cells per subset was strongly correlated with RNA yield. The study compared TCRB repertoires of sorted circulating CD4+ T cell subsets between recently diagnosed type 1 diabetes patients and matched healthy donors. Whereas all 30 or so donors provided naive and central memory subsets, regulatory and stem cell-like memory subsets were isolated from just 8 patients and roughly eight healthy donors. Study-level results and caveats: Shorter templates might be favored by PCR, yet because patient and control samples were amplified and corrected together, any such skew would affect both groups equally. The naive, central memory and regulatory TCRB repertoires appeared to resemble one another more closely among patients than among healthy donors. In all four CD4+ subsets, TCRB CDR3 length was moderately but significantly shorter in type 1 diabetes patients. Patients with type 1 diabetes made fewer insertions and deleted more nucleotides at VDJ recombination sites, implying thymic rearrangement abnormalities. Only small numbers of individuals were included in the HLA sub-analyses, which left unresolved whether HLA type had any influence on TCRB rearrangement. Because cDNA was sequenced instead of genomic DNA, activated cells with high expression could be over-represented, although the groups did not differ in activation or CD3 levels.

The source of this sequence is a man aged 30 to 45 with type 1 diabetes. The specimen sequenced was central memory CD4+ T cells from blood. The chain links TRBV4-2 with TRBJ2-1; the central 8 bases match TRBD1. The CDR3 reads CASSRTLQGDEQFF. Here is the DNA: TGTGCCAGCAGCCGAACCCTACAGGGGGATGAGCAGTTCTTC.